The 6 T cell receptor beta chains given below trace back to one sample, sequenced in a study of blood T cell repertoires in COVID-19. The data were produced by immunoSEQ multiplex PCR, yet TCRdb's version contains in-frame clones alone and is incomplete. The sample shows about 370,000 clones, 85% to 90% of them seen only once. Sequences were obtained from PBMCs or T cells enriched from blood (not recorded which). These receptors all stem from a woman in her twenties or thirties who had recovered from COVID-19.

The chain employs TRBV21-1 and TRBJ2-1; the table's D gene call, TRBD2, was not cross checked with the DNA. TRBV21-1 is a listed pseudogene. The CDR3 spans 14 residues. This CDR3 is CASSLAALYNEQFF. Written as DNA, the CDR3 is TGTGCCAGCAGTCTAGCGGCTCTCTACAATGAGCAGTTCTTC.

The chain recombines TRBV19 with TRBJ1-5; D is unresolved. This CDR3 contains 19 residues. The V end was cut by 2 bases, the J end by 3 bases, with 23 bases between. Looked up from germline, CDR1 is LNHDA and CDR2 is SQIVND (reference sequence). The CDR3 DNA reads as TGTGCCAGTAGTATAAGTCCGGGCACGGGATTCGGTAACAATCAGCCCCAGCATTTT. Translated, it gives CASSISPGTGFGNNQPQHF. Drawing the rest from reference TRBV19 and TRBJ1-5, the complete variable domain is DGGITQSPKYLFRKEGQNVTLSCEQNLNHDAMYWYRQDPGQGLRLIYYSQIVNDFQKGDIAEGYSVSREKKESFPLTVTSAQKNPTAFYLCASSISPGTGFGNNQPQHFGDGTRLSIL.

The V and J genes are TRBV10-1 and TRBJ1-4, with D unresolved. The V end lost 3 bases, the J end lost 5 bases, and 10 bases lay between the germline ends. The CDR3 spans 14 residues. CDR1 and CDR2 (germline): WNHNN, SYGVQD (reference sequence). The CDR3, as DNA: TGCGCCAGCAGTGAACGGAGGAGCAATGAAAAACTGTTTTTT. The encoded protein is CASSERRSNEKLFF.

This chain connects TRBV19 to TRBJ1-5; D uncertain. CDR3 length equals 15 residues. CDR1 is LNHDA and CDR2 is SQIVND in the germline V gene (reference sequence). Trimming took off 1 base at V and 0 bases at J, with 7 bases between the two ends. Here the CDR3 reads CASSIGAYSNQPQHF. The CDR3 coding sequence is TGTGCCAGTAGTATAGGAGCATATAGCAATCAGCCCCAGCATTTT. Drawing the rest from reference TRBV19 and TRBJ1-5, the complete variable domain is DGGITQSPKYLFRKEGQNVTLSCEQNLNHDAMYWYRQDPGQGLRLIYYSQIVNDFQKGDIAEGYSVSREKKESFPLTVTSAQKNPTAFYLCASSIGAYSNQPQHFGDGTRLSIL.

J is TRBJ2-2 and V is TRBV7-3; D uncertain. V was cut by 5 bases and J by 2 bases, with 9 bases left in between. This CDR3 is 14 amino acids long. Germline CDR1 and CDR2: SGHTA and FQGTGA. Here the CDR3 DNA reads TGTGCCAGCAGCCGCGCCGCCAACACCGGGGAGCTGTTTTTT. Translation gives CASSRAANTGELFF.

The chain employs TRBV19 and TRBJ2-2; maybe TRBD2 (5 bases). Trimming left V 3 bases short and J 1 base short, with 9 bases between. This CDR3 is 15 amino acids long. CDR1 and CDR2 (germline): LNHDA, SQIVND (reference sequence). The CDR3 region is CASSIRRGNTGELFF. The CDR3 bases are TGTGCCAGTAGTATCCGACGGGGGAACACCGGGGAGCTGTTTTTT.